This TCR beta chain was captured in a study of beta chain features in type 1 diabetes. Study results and caveats: Researchers report that Type 1 diabetes patients had moderately but significantly shorter TCRB CDR3s across all four CD4+ subsets.

This clone was recorded once. Its target is not known. Expressed TCRB transcripts were sequenced because the isolated RNA had all been reverse transcribed beforehand. TCRdb keeps only in-frame clones here, not all; method: immunoSEQ multiplex PCR. The sample holds about 270,000 clones, roughly an eighth seen once. V gave up 0 bases and J gave up 7 bases, with 13 bases separating them. This CDR3 spans 15 amino acids. Germline CDR1 is MNHEY and CDR2 is SMNVEV (reference sequence). The clonotype originates from a man aged 30 to 45 with type 1 diabetes. The chain uses TRBV27 and TRBJ2-1; maybe TRBD2 (6 bases). The material sequenced was naive CD4+ T cells from blood. For the CDR3, the DNA is TGTGCCAGCAGTTTATCGGTCCTAGCGACTAATGAGCAGTTCTTC. Translating it yields CASSLSVLATNEQFF.